Listed here are 18 T cell receptor beta chains from one sample, sequenced in a study of blood T cell repertoires in COVID-19 (dated by TCRdb to the early 2020s). The library was generated by the immunoSEQ multiplex PCR assay. As stored in TCRdb, this immuneACCESS dataset retains in-frame rearrangements with V and J assigned. A fraction of the clones does not appear; measured against another copy, unresolved V genes explain less than half of the discrepancy, and the remainder lacks a known reason. The sample table contains some 340,000 clones; only one count was recorded for about 85% of them. The top ten clones comprise 3% to 4% of the sample. Sequencing used peripheral blood. All receptors come from a woman aged 18-35 years with acute or convalescent COVID-19.

The CDR3 here is CASGYRDNQPQHF. DNA of the CDR3: TGTGCCAGCGGATACAGGGACAATCAGCCCCAGCATTTT. The J gene is TRBJ1-5, the V gene TRBV27, with D perhaps TRBD1 (6 bases). This CDR3 has 13 residues. CDR1 is MNHEY, CDR2 SMNVEV, per germline (reference sequence). Between the trimmed V and J ends, which lost 8 bases and 3 bases, there was a span of 11 bases.

J is TRBJ2-1 and V is TRBV5-1, with 7 bases lining up with TRBD2. Germline-derived CDR1 and CDR2 are SGHRS and YFSETQ. The CDR3 spans 16 residues. V gave up 1 base and J gave up 0 bases; unmatched junction bases: 4. CDR3 sequence reads: CASSLFGGSSYNEQFF. Here the CDR3 DNA reads TGCGCCAGCAGCTTGTTCGGCGGGAGCTCCTACAATGAGCAGTTCTTC.

The chain links TRBV9 to TRBJ2-3, with 9 bases that match TRBD1. Germline V lookup: CDR1 SGDLS, CDR2 YYNGEE. CDR3 length equals 15 residues. Trimming at V came to 4 bases and at J to 3 bases, leaving 6 bases not matched to a gene. The CDR3 DNA is TGTGCCAGCAGCCCACAGGGGGCCGAAACAGATACGCAGTATTTT. Translated, it gives CASSPQGAETDTQYF. Full variable domain (outside the CDR3, taken from reference TRBV9 and TRBJ2-3): DSGVTQTPKHLITATGQRVTLRCSPRSGDLSVYWYQQSLDQGLQFLIQYYNGEERAKGNILERFSAQQFPDLHSELNLSSLELGDSALYFCASSPQGAETDTQYFGPGTRLTVL.

The chain carries TRBV28 and TRBJ2-3, with D perhaps TRBD2 (7 bases). The CDR3 is made up of 15 amino acids. Germline CDR1 is MDHEN and CDR2 is SYDVKM. V was trimmed by 2 bases and J by 4 bases, leaving 13 bases between them. The chain's CDR3 is CASSLRGAASDTQYF. The CDR3 nucleotides are TGTGCCAGCAGTTTACGGGGGGCTGCGTCAGATACGCAGTATTTT.

The V gene is TRBV7-9, the J gene TRBJ2-1; 8 bases are shared with TRBD2. Germline CDR1 SEHNR, CDR2 FQNEAQ (reference sequence). CDR3 length: 16 residues. With V trimmed by 5 bases and J by 4 bases, 10 bases remained unmatched. The CDR3 region is CASSPKQTSGYNEQFF. The CDR3 DNA reads TGTGCCAGCAGCCCCAAACAAACTAGCGGTTACAATGAGCAGTTCTTC.

The gene calls are TRBV6-1 and TRBJ1-1; 7 nucleotides line up with TRBD1. The CDR3 has 15 amino acids. J lost 0 bases, V lost 8 bases, and 9 bases had no gene match. Germline values: CDR1 MNHNS, CDR2 SASEGT. This chain's CDR3 is CASHRGVEMNTEAFF. CDR3 bases: TGTGCCAGCCACAGGGGCGTTGAAATGAACACTGAAGCTTTCTTT.

This clone was observed a few times. The chain links TRBV5-1 to TRBJ2-7, with D perhaps TRBD1 (6 bases). Germline loops: CDR1 SGHRS, CDR2 YFSETQ. This CDR3 contains 13 residues. V lost 0 bases to trimming and J lost 3 bases, with 7 bases between them. In DNA, the CDR3 is TGCGCCAGCAGCTTGGAGGGGGACTACGAGCAGTACTTC. This translates into CASSLEGDYEQYF.

CDR3 nucleotide sequence: TGTGCCAGCAGCTTAGACGGTGACAGGGAAAGGTCACCCCTCCACTTT. This translates into CASSLDGDRERSPLHF. The rearrangement uses TRBV7-2 and TRBJ1-6; 7 bases match TRBD1. The V segment lost 1 base and the J segment 10 bases; nucleotides outside the gene matches: 10. There are 16 residues in the CDR3. The germline V gene encodes CDR1 SGHTA and CDR2 FQGNSA.

The chain links TRBV24-1 to TRBJ1-1; perhaps TRBD1 as D (6 bases). The ends were cut back, 0 bases at V and 11 bases at J, with 9 bases in the middle. The CDR3 is 12 amino acids. The V gene's germline CDR1 is KGHDR and CDR2 SFDVKD. In nucleotides, the CDR3 is TGTGCCACCAGTGATTTGACAGGGATGGCTTTCTTT. Its protein is CATSDLTGMAFF.

The chain has TRBV28 and TRBJ2-7; D is undetermined. The CDR3 consists of 13 residues. Germline V gives CDR1 MDHEN, CDR2 SYDVKM. The V and J ends lost 6 bases and 3 bases respectively, with 12 bases between them. The CDR3 region has the DNA TGTGCCAGCAGCTTCGACAACCTCTACGAGCAGTACTTC. The encoded protein is CASSFDNLYEQYF.

V usage is TRBV12-3 or TRBV12-4 and J usage is TRBJ2-3; D call uncertain. This CDR3 is built from 13 residues. Trimming took 0 bases from V and 5 from J, leaving 6 bases between them. CDR3 sequence reads: CASSLAPRDTQYF. The DNA for the CDR3 is TGTGCCAGCAGTTTAGCCCCCCGAGATACGCAGTATTTT.

The V call is TRBV6-1, the J call TRBJ2-1, with 12 positions matching TRBD2. The CDR3 contains 15 residues. Germline loops: CDR1 MNHNS, CDR2 SASEGT. The V segment lost 3 bases and the J segment 8 bases; nucleotides outside the gene matches: 5. The CDR3 region is CASSEASGRVYEQFF. CDR3 coding DNA: TGTGCCAGCAGTGAGGCTAGCGGGAGGGTATATGAGCAGTTCTTC.

The V gene is TRBV6-1, the J gene TRBJ1-1; D call uncertain. The CDR3 spans 14 residues. Germline CDR1 MNHNS, CDR2 SASEGT. V lost 3 bases, J lost 1 base, and 9 bases lay in between. The CDR3 loop is CASSDHSQNTEAFF. The CDR3 coding sequence is TGTGCCAGCAGTGACCACAGTCAGAACACTGAAGCTTTCTTT.

V and J are TRBV6-6 and TRBJ1-3, with TRBD1 matching over 8 bases. Germline V gene data show CDR1 as MNHNY and CDR2 as SVGAGI (reference sequence). The CDR3 consists of 16 residues. With V trimmed by 6 bases and J by 0 bases, 7 bases remained unmatched. The CDR3 region has the DNA TGTGCCAGCAGCTCGACAGGGGTAGTCTCTGGAAACACCATATATTTT. Translation gives CASSSTGVVSGNTIYF.

The chain couples TRBV5-1 to TRBJ2-7; 8 nucleotides align to TRBD1. The CDR3 is made up of 14 amino acids. The J segment lost 2 bases and the V segment lost 5 bases, leaving 6 bases of the junction unmatched. The germline gives CDR1 SGHRS, CDR2 YFSETQ. CDR3 DNA sequence: TGCGCCAGCAGACCGACAGGGGATACCTACGAGCAGTACTTC. This encodes CASRPTGDTYEQYF.

This clone was detected once. V gene TRBV19 combines with J gene TRBJ2-3, with 7 bases lining up with TRBD2. The germline gives CDR1 LNHDA, CDR2 SQIVND (reference sequence). V lost 3 bases, J lost 0 bases, and 6 bases stayed unmatched. The CDR3 covers 16 residues. CDR3 loop: CASSMRASGSTDTQYF. The CDR3 nucleotides read TGTGCCAGTAGTATGAGGGCTAGCGGCAGCACAGATACGCAGTATTTT. The whole variable domain, remainder taken from reference TRBV19 and TRBJ2-3, is DGGITQSPKYLFRKEGQNVTLSCEQNLNHDAMYWYRQDPGQGLRLIYYSQIVNDFQKGDIAEGYSVSREKKESFPLTVTSAQKNPTAFYLCASSMRASGSTDTQYFGPGTRLTVL.

The chain combines TRBV15 with TRBJ2-7, with D maybe TRBD1 (6 bases). This CDR3 region has 16 residues. V lost 0 bases and J 0 bases, leaving 12 bases between the germline ends. Per the germline V gene, CDR1 is LNHNV and CDR2 is YYDKDF (reference sequence). Here the CDR3 reads CATSREFGDTSYEQYF. The CDR3, as DNA: TGTGCCACCAGCAGAGAATTCGGGGACACCTCCTACGAGCAGTACTTC.

V and J are TRBV6-5 and TRBJ1-2, with TRBD1 matching over 9 bases. Trimming removed 6 bases from V and 4 bases from J; junction bases left unmatched: 9. Per the germline V gene, CDR1 is MNHEY and CDR2 is SVGAGI. The CDR3 consists of 15 residues. The CDR3 DNA reads as TGTGCCAGCAGACGGGACAGGGCCGAGGGCTATGGCTACACCTTC. Its translation: CASRRDRAEGYGYTF.